This T cell receptor (beta chain) stems from a study of cytomegalovirus exposure and HLA in healthy donors. The CDR3 sequence is 15 residues long. The ends lost 6 bases at V and 5 bases at J; junction bases unmatched: 11. Looked up from germline, CDR1 is KGHSH and CDR2 is LQKENI. Points from the study as a whole: The productive fraction for most TCR beta V segments was about 90% or about 30% in an earlier analysis. The presence/absence work took it that sequencing depth was about the same across donors.

The PCR had 60 Vbeta and 13 Jbeta primers. Per the original data handling: About 11 million of some 80 million unique TCR beta chains were shared, per a later count. Using immunoSEQ multiplex PCR, the repertoire was profiled, and TCRdb retains in-frame clones only, with some absent. V, J and clone size are taken as reported in that table, and D and trimming were inferred from the DNA itself. The sample lists 140,000 or so clones, 80% seen once, with under 5% in the top ten. A remark on this clone: As yet, its antigen is unknown.

This TCR derives from a man in his forties in good health and CMV-seronegative. Source material: PBMCs. The chain joins TRBV18 to TRBJ2-5; 8 bases are a match to TRBD2. CDR3 sequence reads: CASSPPGTRGETQYF. CDR3 nucleotide sequence: TGTGCCAGCTCCCCCCCCGGGACTAGGGGGGAGACCCAGTACTTC.